This TCR beta chain came from a study of cytomegalovirus exposure and HLA in healthy donors. Use of 60 Vbeta and 13 Jbeta primers characterized the PCR. Sequencing was performed with immunoSEQ multiplex PCR; in TCRdb, only in-frame clones are kept and a portion is missing. The sample includes about 140,000 clones. This CDR3 has 13 amino acids. The ends lost 10 bases at V and 6 bases at J; junction bases unmatched: 12. Germline assignment: CDR1 MRHNA and CDR2 SNTAGT. The rearrangement uses TRBV6-4 and TRBJ2-7, with TRBD2 identical over 7 bases. Sequenced material: PBMCs. The sequence derives from a male donor in good health and CMV-seronegative. The CDR3 here is CATDGRGGAEQYF. The CDR3 region has the DNA TGTGCCACCGACGGAAGGGGAGGGGCCGAGCAGTACTTC.